This TCR beta chain was profiled in a study of shared clonotypes between healthy human individuals. Study summary: Each donor's CD8 memory used one plate, CD8 naive two, each CD4 subset three.

General study points: Non-shared clonotypes displayed generation probabilities falling below those of clonotypes present in all four donors.

Naive CD8 cells lacked CD45RO, underwent positive selection for CCR7 and left out terminally differentiated effector memory CD45RA+ cells. Healthy and HIV-negative, the adult donors had no recent acute infections or vaccinations. Germline CDR1 reads MGHRA; CDR2 reads YSYEKL. The CDR3 extends over 15 amino acids. The V end was cut by 0 bases, the J end by 2 bases, with 8 bases between. The test was conducted at deep level. TCRdb keeps only in-frame clones here, not all; method: immunoSEQ multiplex PCR. The top ten hold roughly 1% of the sample, which has about 2 million clones, about 95% seen once. With respect to this clone: Its antigen is not known.

The V gene is TRBV4-1, the J gene TRBJ1-3; D call uncertain. The source is a man aged 18 to 29 in good health. The sample consisted of naive CD8+ T cells sorted from blood. Here the CDR3 DNA reads TGCGCCAGCAGCCAAGATCGCCAAGCTGGAAACACCATATATTTT. It yields the protein CASSQDRQAGNTIYF.